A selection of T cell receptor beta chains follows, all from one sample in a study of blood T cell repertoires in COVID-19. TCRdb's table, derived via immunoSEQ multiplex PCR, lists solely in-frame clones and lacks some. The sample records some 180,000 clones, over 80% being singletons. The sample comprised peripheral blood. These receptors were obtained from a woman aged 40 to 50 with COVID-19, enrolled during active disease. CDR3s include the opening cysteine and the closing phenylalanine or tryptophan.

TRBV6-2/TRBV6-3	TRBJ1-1	CASSYVGGTEAFF
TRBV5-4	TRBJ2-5	CASSQRLAGGQETQYF
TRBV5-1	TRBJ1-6	CASSLSQVGNSPLHF
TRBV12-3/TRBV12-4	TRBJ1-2	CASTQEQGDGYTF
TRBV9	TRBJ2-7	CASSGDRESYEQYF
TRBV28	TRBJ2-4	CASSLSGGGIQYF
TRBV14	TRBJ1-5	CASSPLADNQPQHF
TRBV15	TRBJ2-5	CATSPSRETQYF
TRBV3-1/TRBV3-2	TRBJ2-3	CASSPYRTSTDTQYF
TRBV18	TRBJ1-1	CASSPLLTGDTNTEAFF
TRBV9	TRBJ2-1	CASSVGVSISYNEQFF
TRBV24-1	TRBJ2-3	CATSDPRTGGADTQYF
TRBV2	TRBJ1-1	CASSQRGGNTEAFF
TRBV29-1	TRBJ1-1	CSARMASMNTEAFF
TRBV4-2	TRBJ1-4	CASSQRGEGGEKLFF
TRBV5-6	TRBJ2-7	CASSLAAGAHEQYF
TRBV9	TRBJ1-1	CASSVGPTPNTEAFF
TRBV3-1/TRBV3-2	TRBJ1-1	CASRWGGKAFF
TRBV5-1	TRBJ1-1	CASSLSAGGGTEAFF
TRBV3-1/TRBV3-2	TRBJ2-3	CASSQGERSGTDTQYF
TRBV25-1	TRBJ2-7	CATRGGIEYEQYF
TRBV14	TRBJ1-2	CASSLPRSGDRNYGYTF
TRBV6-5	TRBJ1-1	CASSYDGVNTEAFF
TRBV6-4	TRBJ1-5	CASSERSGGNQPQHF
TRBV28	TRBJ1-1	CASRANTEAFF
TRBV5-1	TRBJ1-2	CASSPGQGDYGYTF
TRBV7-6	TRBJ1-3	CASSLDAGTGAYTIYF
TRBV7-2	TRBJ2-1	CASSLVVTNEQFF
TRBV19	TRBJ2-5	CASSIETTQETQYF
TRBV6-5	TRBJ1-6	CASSYRGQWANSPLHF
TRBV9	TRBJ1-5	CASSPGDGNQPQHF
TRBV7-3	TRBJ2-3	CASSHQSGISTDTQYF
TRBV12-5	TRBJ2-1	CASGLVLGGVDEQFF
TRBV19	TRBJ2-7	CASGETYEQYF
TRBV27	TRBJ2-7	CASKRTGGIGEQYF
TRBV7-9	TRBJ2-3	CASSFPMGQQYF
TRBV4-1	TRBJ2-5	CASSQDFRTKAGVYQETQYF
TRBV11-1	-	CASSFLRTSGYEQYF
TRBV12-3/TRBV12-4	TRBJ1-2	CASSLAGDGYTF
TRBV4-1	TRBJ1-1	CASRAPTENTEAFF
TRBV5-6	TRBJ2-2	CASSLMGVGTGELFF
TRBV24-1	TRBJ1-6	CATSDFHRPHVNSPLHF
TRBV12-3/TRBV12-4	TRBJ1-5	CASSTPGDQPQHF
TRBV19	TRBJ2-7	CASSTGTPYEQYF
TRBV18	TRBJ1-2	CASSLKDGGIYGYTF
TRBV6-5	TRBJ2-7	CASSLRDRGPYEQYF
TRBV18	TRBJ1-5	CASSPVGDTDQPQHF
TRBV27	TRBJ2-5	CASSFSPTLETQYF
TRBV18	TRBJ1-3	CASSQRGVRNTIYF
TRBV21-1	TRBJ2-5	CASSKAPGCGAETQYF
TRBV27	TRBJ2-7	CASSSFPSWGRGRVDDEQYF
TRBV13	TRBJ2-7	CASSSGGLLAYEQYF